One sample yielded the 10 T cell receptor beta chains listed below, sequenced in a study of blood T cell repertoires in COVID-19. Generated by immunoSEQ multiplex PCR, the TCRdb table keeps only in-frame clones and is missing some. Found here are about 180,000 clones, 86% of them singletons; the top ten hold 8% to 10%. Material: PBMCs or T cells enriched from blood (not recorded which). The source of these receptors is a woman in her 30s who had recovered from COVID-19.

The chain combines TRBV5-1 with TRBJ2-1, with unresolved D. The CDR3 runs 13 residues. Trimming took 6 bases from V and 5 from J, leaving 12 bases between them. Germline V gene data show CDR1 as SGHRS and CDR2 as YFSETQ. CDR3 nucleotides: TGCGCCAGCAACCGATTCACTGACAATGAGCAGTTCTTC. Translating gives CASNRFTDNEQFF. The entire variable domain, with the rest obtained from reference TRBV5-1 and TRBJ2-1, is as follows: KAGVTQTPRYLIKTRGQQVTLSCSPISGHRSVSWYQQTPGQGLQFLFEYFSETQRNKGNFPGRFSGRQFSNSRSEMNVSTLELGDSALYLCASNRFTDNEQFFGPGTRLTVL.

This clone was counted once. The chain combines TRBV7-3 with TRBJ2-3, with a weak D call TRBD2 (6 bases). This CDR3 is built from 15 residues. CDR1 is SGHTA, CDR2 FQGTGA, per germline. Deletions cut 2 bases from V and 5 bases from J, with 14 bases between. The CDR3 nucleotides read TGTGCCAGCAGCTTACTGGGGGGAGAAGGAGATACGCAGTATTTT. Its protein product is CASSLLGGEGDTQYF.

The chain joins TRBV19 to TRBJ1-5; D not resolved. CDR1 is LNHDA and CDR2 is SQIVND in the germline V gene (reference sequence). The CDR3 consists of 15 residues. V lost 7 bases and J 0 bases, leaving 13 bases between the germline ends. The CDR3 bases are TGTGCCAGTACTATCTCGGGGTATAGCAATCAGCCCCAGCATTTT. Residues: CASTISGYSNQPQHF.

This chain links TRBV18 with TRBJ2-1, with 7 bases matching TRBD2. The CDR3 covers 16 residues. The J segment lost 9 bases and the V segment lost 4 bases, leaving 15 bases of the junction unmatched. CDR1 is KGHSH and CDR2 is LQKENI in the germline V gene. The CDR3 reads CASSLGTISLVGEQFF. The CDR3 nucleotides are TGTGCCAGCTCACTTGGGACTATAAGTCTCGTGGGTGAGCAGTTCTTC.

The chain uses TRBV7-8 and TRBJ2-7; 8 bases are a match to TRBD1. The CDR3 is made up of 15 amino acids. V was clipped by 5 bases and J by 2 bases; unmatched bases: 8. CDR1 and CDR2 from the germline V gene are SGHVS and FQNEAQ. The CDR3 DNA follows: TGTGCCAGCAGCAGAACGAGGGACAGGACCTACGAGCAGTACTTC. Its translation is CASSRTRDRTYEQYF.

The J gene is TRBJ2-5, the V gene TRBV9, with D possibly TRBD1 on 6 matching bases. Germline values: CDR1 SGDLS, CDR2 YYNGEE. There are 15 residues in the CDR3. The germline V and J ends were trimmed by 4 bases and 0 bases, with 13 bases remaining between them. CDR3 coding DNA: TGTGCCAGCAGCCAAATAGACAGGTACCAAGAGACCCAGTACTTC. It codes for CASSQIDRYQETQYF.

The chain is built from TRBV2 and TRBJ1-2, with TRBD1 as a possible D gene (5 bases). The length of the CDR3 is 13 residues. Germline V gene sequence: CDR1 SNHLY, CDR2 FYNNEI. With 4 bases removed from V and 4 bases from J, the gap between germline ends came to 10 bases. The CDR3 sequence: CASSGGEGYGYTF. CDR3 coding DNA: TGTGCCAGCAGTGGGGGGGAAGGCTATGGCTACACCTTC.

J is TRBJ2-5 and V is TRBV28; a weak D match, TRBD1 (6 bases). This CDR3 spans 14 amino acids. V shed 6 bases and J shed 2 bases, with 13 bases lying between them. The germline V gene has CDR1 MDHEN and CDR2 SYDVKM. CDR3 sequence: CASSSDRIQETQYF. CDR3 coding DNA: TGTGCCAGCAGCTCGGACAGAATACAAGAGACCCAGTACTTC.

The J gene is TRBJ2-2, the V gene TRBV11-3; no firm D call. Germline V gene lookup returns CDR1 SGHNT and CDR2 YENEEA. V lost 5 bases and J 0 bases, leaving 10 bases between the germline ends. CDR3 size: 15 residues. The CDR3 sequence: CASSPGRTNTGELFF. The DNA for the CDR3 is TGTGCCAGCAGCCCGGGTAGGACGAACACCGGGGAGCTGTTTTTT.

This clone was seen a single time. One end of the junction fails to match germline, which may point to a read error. The CDR3, as DNA: TGTGCCAGCAGCACCACAGGGCCCGAGAGTTTC. This sequence encodes CASSTTGPESF. The chain joins TRBV5-5 to TRBJ2-7; TRBD1 might be the D (6 bases). The CDR3 consists of 11 residues. Germline loops: CDR1 SGHKS, CDR2 YYEKEE (reference sequence).